Presented here are 21 T cell receptor beta chains from one specimen sequenced in a study of blood T cell repertoires in COVID-19. The data were produced by immunoSEQ multiplex PCR, yet TCRdb's version contains in-frame clones alone and is incomplete. The sample includes under 300,000 clones, around 82% of them seen just once. The sequencing sample was made of peripheral blood. These receptors were collected from a man aged 80 or over with acute or convalescent COVID-19.

The rearrangement uses TRBV11-2 and TRBJ2-7; a weak D match, TRBD2 (7 bases). The V end was cut by 2 bases, the J end by 2 bases, with 13 bases between. Germline V gives CDR1 SGHAT, CDR2 FQNNGV. The CDR3 is 15 amino acids. CDR3 sequence: CASSLTAGAAYEQYF. The CDR3 DNA is TGTGCCAGCAGCTTAACGGCGGGGGCCGCCTACGAGCAGTACTTC.

The V gene is TRBV5-1, the J gene TRBJ2-7; TRBD2 aligns across 7 bases. Trimming removed 4 bases from V and 3 bases from J; junction bases left unmatched: 13. From germline, CDR1 is SGHRS and CDR2 YFSETQ. This CDR3 contains 16 residues. The CDR3 bases are TGCGCCAGCAGCAAACTAGGGTTGGCGGGGGACTACGAGCAGTACTTC. Translating gives CASSKLGLAGDYEQYF.

The chain has TRBV3-1 (or the pseudogene TRBV3-2) and TRBJ1-3, with D uncertain. The ends were cut back, 5 bases at V and 6 bases at J, with 20 bases in the middle. This CDR3 contains 16 residues. The germline CDR1 and CDR2 sequences are LGHDT and YNNKEL (reference sequence). CDR3 amino acids: CASSNGISGSLNTIYF. The CDR3 DNA follows: TGTGCCAGCAGCAACGGAATTAGCGGGAGTTTAAACACCATATATTTT.

The chain links TRBV7-3 to TRBJ2-3; D unresolved. The V and J ends lost 2 bases and 4 bases respectively, with 10 bases between them. CDR3 size: 14 residues. Germline CDR1 SGHTA, CDR2 FQGTGA. The CDR3 reads CASSLADTPDTQYF. DNA of the CDR3: TGTGCCAGCAGCTTAGCGGATACGCCAGATACGCAGTATTTT.

DNA of the CDR3: TGTGCCAGCAGCTTGGCACCCTCTAGCTCTGGAAACACCATATATTTT. Its translation: CASSLAPSSSGNTIYF. The chain links TRBV5-6 to TRBJ1-3; D is uncertain. With 0 bases removed from V and 0 bases from J, the gap between germline ends came to 10 bases. The CDR3 is 16 residues long. CDR1 and CDR2 (germline): SGHDT, YYEEEE.

V and J are TRBV6-5 and TRBJ2-1; tentatively, D is TRBD2 (5 bases). Per the germline V gene, CDR1 is MNHEY and CDR2 is SVGAGI. V gave up 4 bases and J gave up 4 bases, with 8 bases separating them. The CDR3 loop spans 13 amino acids. Written as DNA, the CDR3 is TGTGCCAGCAGTTTCGGGGATTACAATGAGCAGTTCTTC. This codes for CASSFGDYNEQFF.

This clone was picked up one time. The rearrangement joins TRBV15 to TRBJ2-1; D may be TRBD2 (6 bases). Trimming removed 4 bases from V and 4 bases from J, with 14 bases in between. The CDR3 extends over 15 amino acids. Germline V lookup: CDR1 LNHNV, CDR2 YYDKDF (reference sequence). In DNA form, the CDR3 reads TGTGCCACCAGCAAACGGGGGTCCGGTTACAATGAGCAGTTCTTC. Protein: CATSKRGSGYNEQFF.

Worth noting for this clone: One base away lies a much larger clone, so this may be a sequencing read error. V is TRBV3-1 (or the pseudogene TRBV3-2) and J is TRBJ2-5; 11 bases match TRBD1. This CDR3 has 16 residues. The germline gives CDR1 LGHDT, CDR2 YNNKEL (reference sequence). CDR3 nucleotides: TGTGTCAGCAGCCGGAGGACAGGGGGCGCGGAAGAGACCCAGTACTTC. Encoded protein: CVSSRRTGGAEETQYF.

The chain recombines TRBV2 with TRBJ1-5, with TRBD1 identical over 12 bases. This CDR3 has 19 residues. The trim removed 5 bases at V and 0 bases at J, leaving 11 bases unmatched. Germline loops: CDR1 SNHLY, CDR2 FYNNEI. CDR3 DNA sequence: TGTGCCAGCAGTTTACTGGGACAGGGGGCCCTACATAGCAATCAGCCCCAGCATTTT. Its translation: CASSLLGQGALHSNQPQHF.

The chain has TRBV28 and TRBJ1-2, with unresolved D. The CDR3 has 15 amino acids. V was pared by 4 bases and J by 2 bases, with 14 bases between. Germline CDR1 is MDHEN and CDR2 is SYDVKM. In nucleotides, the CDR3 is TGTGCCAGCAGTTCCCCCGTGGCATACAACTATGGCTACACCTTC. It yields the protein CASSSPVAYNYGYTF.

This clone has just one count. This chain connects TRBV28 to TRBJ1-4; D is ambiguous. CDR3 size: 15 residues. Per the germline V gene, CDR1 is MDHEN and CDR2 is SYDVKM. V was cut by 5 bases and J by 8 bases, with 18 bases left in between. DNA for the CDR3: TGTGCCAGCAGTCCTCCGACCAAACCGGGGGAAAAACTGTTTTTT. This translates into CASSPPTKPGEKLFF.

CDR3 sequence (DNA): TGTGCCAGCAGTTTCGGTAATCAGCCCCAGCATTTT. Its protein product is CASSFGNQPQHF. The chain carries TRBV12-3 or TRBV12-4 and TRBJ1-5; D is unresolved. Trimming removed 3 bases at V and 4 bases at J, with 4 bases between. CDR3 length: 12 residues.

The rearrangement links TRBV2 to TRBJ2-7; 7 bases agree with TRBD1. The length of the CDR3 is 13 residues. Per germline, CDR1 SNHLY and CDR2 FYNNEI. V was pared by 6 bases and J by 0 bases, with 2 bases of the junction left unmatched. In DNA, the CDR3 is TGTGCCAGCAGGACAGGGAGCTCCTACGAGCAGTACTTC. Its translation is CASRTGSSYEQYF.

The table lists this clone with a few counts. The J gene is TRBJ2-1, the V gene TRBV11-2, with TRBD2 matching over 10 bases. CDR1 SGHAT and CDR2 FQNNGV come from the germline V gene. V lost 6 bases and J lost 6; bases outside the gene matches: 11. The CDR3 is 16 amino acids. The CDR3 here is CASSPPGLALTNEQFF. The CDR3 bases are TGTGCCAGCAGTCCACCGGGACTAGCGTTAACCAATGAGCAGTTCTTC.

This clone has a single count. V gene TRBV7-3 combines with J gene TRBJ2-2; the match to TRBD2 covers 7 bases. The V gene end was trimmed by 4 bases and the J gene end by 1 base; junction bases not matched to a gene: 0. The length of the CDR3 is 14 residues. Per germline, CDR1 SGHTA and CDR2 FQGTGA. Written as DNA, the CDR3 is TGTGCCAGCAGCTCTAGCGGGAACACCGGGGAGCTGTTTTTT. It is translated as CASSSSGNTGELFF.

The chain recombines TRBV28 with TRBJ2-5, with TRBD1 as a possible D gene (6 bases). Trimming took off 3 bases at V and 2 bases at J, with 16 bases between the two ends. This CDR3 region has 16 residues. CDR1 MDHEN and CDR2 SYDVKM come from the germline V gene. DNA for the CDR3: TGTGCCAGCAGTTTCGTCAGAGGGGGTGTTCAAGAGACCCAGTACTTC. This codes for CASSFVRGGVQETQYF.

The gene calls are TRBV2 and TRBJ2-3, with D perhaps TRBD2 (6 bases). This CDR3 has 16 residues. Germline-derived CDR1 and CDR2 are SNHLY and FYNNEI. Trimming cost V 1 base and J 0 bases, with 11 bases left between them. The CDR3 reads CASSEGGGMSTDTQYF. The CDR3 DNA follows: TGTGCCAGCAGTGAAGGTGGCGGGATGAGCACAGATACGCAGTATTTT.

This clone was recorded only once. V usage is TRBV28 and J usage is TRBJ1-6, with TRBD1 as a possible D gene (6 bases). Germline CDR1 MDHEN, CDR2 SYDVKM. The V and J ends lost 2 bases and 5 bases respectively, with 13 bases between them. The CDR3 consists of 16 residues. The CDR3 nucleotides are TGTGCCAGCAGTTTACTGGGGGCCGGGGATAATTCACCCCTCCACTTT. Translation gives CASSLLGAGDNSPLHF.

The rearrangement links TRBV7-2 to TRBJ1-1, with D unclear. The V gene's germline CDR1 is SGHTA and CDR2 FQGNSA. The CDR3 has 14 residues. V shed 2 bases and J shed 5 bases, with 12 bases lying between them. This chain's CDR3 is CASSLLPGGTEAFF. The CDR3 nucleotides read TGTGCCAGCAGCTTACTCCCGGGAGGGACTGAAGCTTTCTTT.

The V call is TRBV5-1, the J call TRBJ2-5; possibly TRBD2 for D (5 bases). Trimming removed 5 bases at V and 2 bases at J, with 13 bases between. Germline V gene sequence: CDR1 SGHRS, CDR2 YFSETQ. The CDR3 runs to 14 residues. The CDR3 loop is CASRVGNQQETQYF. The CDR3 DNA is TGCGCCAGCAGGGTCGGGAACCAACAAGAGACCCAGTACTTC.

Concerning this clone itself: The sample holds other DNA sequences that translate to the same CDR3. The chain uses TRBV5-1 and TRBJ1-4; D is perhaps TRBD1 (5 bases). The length of the CDR3 is 14 residues. V gave up 1 base and J gave up 1 base, with 5 bases separating them. Germline CDR1 SGHRS, CDR2 YFSETQ. CDR3 loop: CASSLQGTNEKLFF. CDR3 coding DNA: TGCGCCAGCAGCTTGCAGGGAACTAATGAAAAACTGTTTTTT.